This TCR beta chain stems from a study of blood T cell repertoires in COVID-19. Overall study context: Acute-phase and convalescent COVID-19 samples originated in the United States, Italy and Spain. From T cells, B-cell-depleted T cells, or PBMCs came the material, which was cDNA or gDNA.

In the source study's methods: From reference gene primer amplification, estimates of nucleated cell counts were derived. Here immunoSEQ multiplex PCR was the method, and the copy in TCRdb shows in-frame clones only, minus some. V and J calls and clone size are as listed in that table; D and trimming were resolved from the DNA. In the table there are under 200,000 clones, 70% to 90% of which are singletons. Germline loops: CDR1 SGHRS, CDR2 YFSETQ. V lost 1 base to trimming and J lost 3 bases; unmatched junction nucleotides: 3. The CDR3 totals 14 residues. This sequence was found in a man aged 40-50 years with active or convalescent COVID-19. The sample taken for sequencing was peripheral blood. The chain couples TRBV5-1 to TRBJ2-5; 7 nucleotides line up with TRBD2. The CDR3 loop is CASSLSGGEETQYF. CDR3 sequence (DNA): TGCGCCAGCAGCTTGTCGGGAGGCGAAGAGACCCAGTACTTC.